The 8 T cell receptor beta chains below all came from one sample that was sequenced in a study of read filtering for tumor transcriptome and immune sequencing. Molecular barcoded adaptors covering alpha/delta and beta/gamma chains were used on approximately 400 ng RNA. Using its own MiXCR run on the reads, TCRdb lists one record per CDR3 protein. The table shows around 140,000 distinct CDR3 sequences, with approximately 13% occurring only once. Input material: a population of CD138-negative cells sorted from bone marrow. Receptors originate from a donor at least 40 years old with multiple myeloma.

In this sample, this clonotype turned up many times. V gene TRBV19 combines with J gene TRBJ1-2, with D unresolved. This CDR3 region has 15 residues. V lost 1 base to trimming and J lost 4 bases, with 13 bases between them. Germline V gene data show CDR1 as LNHDA and CDR2 as SQIVND (reference sequence). CDR3 sequence: CASSIGQPEGYGYTF. The DNA of the CDR3 is TGTGCCAGTAGTATAGGACAACCTGAGGGCTATGGCTACACCTTC.

This clonotype appeared many times. The CDR3 DNA reads TGTGCCAGCAGCCCCTCGGTTCAGACGAACTATGGCTACACCTTC. Protein sequence: CASSPSVQTNYGYTF. This sequence joins TRBV6-2 or TRBV6-3 and TRBJ1-2; D gene unclear. Germline V gives CDR1 MNHEY, CDR2 SVGEGT. V was pared by 6 bases and J by 2 bases, with 16 bases between. There are 15 residues in the CDR3.

This clonotype was recorded at least ten times. The chain links TRBV7-9 to TRBJ2-1; 11 bases line up with TRBD1. CDR1 and CDR2 (germline): SEHNR, FQNEAQ (reference sequence). This CDR3 is built from 17 residues. V shed 6 bases, J shed 9 bases, and the junction held 16 bases outside the gene matches. The CDR3 loop reads CASSFTPGTGGVVEQFF. For the CDR3, the DNA is TGTGCCAGCAGTTTCACTCCCGGGACAGGGGGAGTGGTTGAGCAGTTCTTC.

The genes are TRBV11-1 and TRBJ2-1; TRBD1 agrees at 9 bases. This CDR3 is 15 amino acids long. V shed 4 bases, J shed 3 bases, and the junction held 4 bases outside the gene matches. CDR1 SGHAT and CDR2 FQDESV come from the germline V gene (reference sequence). The CDR3 DNA reads TGTGCCAGCAGCTCCCAGGACAGGGGCTACAATGAGCAGTTCTTC. As protein: CASSSQDRGYNEQFF.

Regarding this clonotype: A read error may be the cause here, since a much bigger clone is one base away. The V call is TRBV30, the J call TRBJ1-5; 7 bases match TRBD1. Looked up from germline, CDR1 is GTSNPN and CDR2 is SVGIG (reference sequence). The CDR3 spans 13 residues. CDR3 loop: CAWGQEINQAQHF. The CDR3 DNA reads as TGTGCCTGGGGACAGGAAATCAATCAGGCCCAGCATTTT. The variable domain in full, with the rest retrieved from reference TRBV30 and TRBJ1-5, is SQTIHQWPATLVQPVGSPLSLECTVEGTSNPNLYWYRQAAGRGLQLLFYSVGIGQISSEVPQNLSASRPQDRQFILSSKKLLLSDSGFYLCAWGQEINQAQHFGDGTRLSIL.

The chain joins TRBV30 to TRBJ1-5; TRBD1 aligns across 7 bases. CDR3 size: 13 residues. The V segment lost 5 bases and the J segment 2 bases; nucleotides outside the gene matches: 3. From germline, CDR1 is GTSNPN and CDR2 SVGIG (reference sequence). The CDR3 spells CAWATGRNQPQHF. For the CDR3, the DNA is TGTGCCTGGGCGACAGGGCGCAATCAGCCCCAGCATTTT.

This clonotype was counted ten times or more. This chain connects TRBV5-5 to TRBJ2-1; perhaps TRBD2 as D (6 bases). In germline, CDR1 is SGHKS, CDR2 YYEKEE (reference sequence). The CDR3 consists of 17 residues. V lost 0 bases and J 1 base, leaving 14 bases between the germline ends. The CDR3 DNA reads as TGTGCCAGCAGCTTGGGAACTAGCAGGCAGTCCTACAATGAGCAGTTCTTC. Protein: CASSLGTSRQSYNEQFF.

This clonotype has at least ten counts. The rearrangement joins TRBV5-1 to TRBJ1-5, with D tentatively TRBD1 (6 bases). Trimming took 0 bases from V and 0 from J, leaving 16 bases between them. Per germline, CDR1 SGHRS and CDR2 YFSETQ. The CDR3 totals 18 residues. CDR3 in DNA: TGCGCCAGCAGCTTGGGGCCAGGGGCGGGAATTAGCAATCAGCCCCAGCATTTT. Translating it yields CASSLGPGAGISNQPQHF. Full variable domain (remainder filled in from reference TRBV5-1 and TRBJ1-5): KAGVTQTPRYLIKTRGQQVTLSCSPISGHRSVSWYQQTPGQGLQFLFEYFSETQRNKGNFPGRFSGRQFSNSRSEMNVSTLELGDSALYLCASSLGPGAGISNQPQHFGDGTRLSIL.